The 15 T cell receptor beta chains given below trace back to one sample, sequenced in a study of regulatory T cells in long-lasting Graves disease. Libraries of TCR beta came from iRepertoire HTBI primers plus Arm-PCR of CDR3 regions. TCRdb independently ran MiXCR on the multiplex PCR reads; one entry per CDR3 protein. The table lists hundreds of thousands of distinct CDR3 sequences, 15% to 20% of them singletons. The time point was: newly diagnosed GD, antithyroid drugs for less than 3 months. The TCR library was made from RNA that had been extracted from PBMCs in TRIzol. This sample was also put to use in a study of T cells in Graves' hyperthyroidism and ophthalmopathy.

This sample comprised peripheral blood mononuclear cells (PBMCs), obtained at new diagnosis, from a patient treated with antithyroid drugs. The receptors were gathered from a woman in her twenties or thirties with Graves disease.

The chain uses TRBV28 and TRBJ1-6, with D unresolved. Trimming left V 4 bases short and J 10 bases short, with 20 bases between. Per the germline V gene, CDR1 is MDHEN and CDR2 is SYDVKM. There are 16 residues in the CDR3. The CDR3 here is CASSSQIGVIRSPLHF. In nucleotides, the CDR3 is TGTGCCAGCAGTTCCCAGATCGGGGTTATCAGGTCACCCCTCCACTTT.

The chain joins TRBV3-1 to TRBJ1-1; D is uncertain. The V and J ends lost 3 bases and 6 bases respectively, with 8 bases between them. The CDR3 spans 12 residues. Per germline, CDR1 LGHDT and CDR2 YNNKEL (reference sequence). CDR3 region: CASSHFNAEAFF. Here the CDR3 DNA reads TGTGCCAGCAGCCACTTTAACGCTGAAGCTTTCTTT. Variable domain in full (rest from reference TRBV3-1 and TRBJ1-1): DTAVSQTPKYLVTQMGNDKSIKCEQNLGHDTMYWYKQDSKKFLKIMFSYNNKELIINETVPNRFSPKSPDKAHLNLHINSLELGDSAVYFCASSHFNAEAFFGQGTRLTVV.

This clonotype was seen repeatedly, ten times or more. This rearrangement joins TRBV24-1 to TRBJ2-5; D is unresolved. V lost 3 bases, J lost 2 bases, and 12 bases lay in between. The CDR3 contains 15 residues. The germline V gene has CDR1 KGHDR and CDR2 SFDVKD. The CDR3 bases are TGTGCCACCAGTGATCATTTCGGGCCTCAAGAGACCCAGTACTTC. Translation: CATSDHFGPQETQYF.

In its sample, this clonotype was seen many times. The gene calls are TRBV28 and TRBJ2-4; D call uncertain. Germline assignment: CDR1 MDHEN and CDR2 SYDVKM. The V and J ends lost 6 bases and 2 bases respectively, with 11 bases between them. This CDR3 is built from 14 residues. DNA of the CDR3: TGTGCCAGCAGCTGGGCGTCTTCCAAAAACATTCAGTACTTC. As protein: CASSWASSKNIQYF. Variable domain in full (rest from reference TRBV28 and TRBJ2-4): DVKVTQSSRYLVKRTGEKVFLECVQDMDHENMFWYRQDPGLGLRLIYFSYDVKMKEKGDIPEGYSVSREKKERFSLILESASTNQTSMYLCASSWASSKNIQYFGAGTRLSVL.

The chain is built from TRBV7-3 and TRBJ2-2, with D hard to call. The length of the CDR3 is 14 residues. Germline V gene data show CDR1 as SGHTA and CDR2 as FQGTGA. Trimming took 2 bases from V and 6 from J, leaving 10 bases between them. The CDR3 sequence: CASSLGIPSGELFF. The CDR3 bases are TGTGCCAGCAGCTTAGGTATTCCTTCCGGGGAGCTGTTTTTT.

There are a few counts of this clonotype. This chain joins TRBV6-1 and TRBJ2-1; the D gene is possibly TRBD1 (7 bases). There are 14 residues in the CDR3. V was cut by 5 bases and J by 4 bases, with 12 bases left in between. Germline lookup yields CDR1 MNHNS and CDR2 SASEGT. The DNA for the CDR3 is TGTGCCAGCAGTAGGGCGGGACAGTACAATGAGCAGTTCTTC. The encoded protein is CASSRAGQYNEQFF.

The chain uses TRBV12-3 or TRBV12-4 and TRBJ1-2; D may be TRBD1 (6 bases). CDR3 length: 13 residues. The germline V and J ends were trimmed by 4 bases and 5 bases, with 11 bases remaining between them. The CDR3 is CASSSDRIYGYTF. The CDR3 region has the DNA TGTGCCAGCAGTTCTGACAGGATTTATGGCTACACCTTC.

V usage is TRBV6-1 and J usage is TRBJ1-2, with 10 positions matching TRBD1. The CDR3 length is 14 residues. The trim removed 6 bases at V and 8 bases at J, leaving 9 bases unmatched. Germline V CDR1 and CDR2: MNHNS, SASEGT. In nucleotides, the CDR3 is TGTGCCAGCAGCGACGGGACAGGGGTAGAGGGCTACACCTTC. Translation gives CASSDGTGVEGYTF.

V usage is TRBV5-1 and J usage is TRBJ2-5, with 10 nucleotides matching TRBD1. Per the germline V gene, CDR1 is SGHRS and CDR2 is YFSETQ. Losses at the gene ends were 4 bases for V and 5 bases for J; bases not matched to a gene: 8. This CDR3 has 15 amino acids. As DNA, the CDR3 is TGCGCCAGCAGCCAGATTGGACAGGGGGGGGAGACCCAGTACTTC. Protein: CASSQIGQGGETQYF.

The gene calls are TRBV30 and TRBJ2-3, with TRBD2 matching over 14 bases. Germline values: CDR1 GTSNPN, CDR2 SVGIG (reference sequence). V gave up 2 bases and J gave up 4 bases; unmatched junction bases: 5. The CDR3 extends over 16 amino acids. CDR3 in DNA: TGTGCCTGGAGTCCGGGACTAGCGGGAGTTTCAGATACGCAGTATTTT. Its protein product is CAWSPGLAGVSDTQYF.

This clonotype has a count of ten or more. The V and J genes are TRBV7-2 and TRBJ2-5, with a tentative D call TRBD2 (6 bases). Trimming took 0 bases from V and 1 from J, leaving 27 bases between them. The CDR3 has 21 amino acids. Germline-derived CDR1 and CDR2 are SGHTA and FQGNSA. DNA for the CDR3: TGTGCCAGCAGCTTAGCCGCTATATTCTTAATAGGACTACACCCCCAAGAGACCCAGTACTTC. Translation gives CASSLAAIFLIGLHPQETQYF.

This clonotype was seen repeatedly, ten times or more. The V call is TRBV27, the J call TRBJ1-3; 9 bases fit TRBD1. Trimming took 6 bases from V and 7 from J; bases not matched to a gene: 16. The CDR3 has 17 residues. Germline CDR1 is MNHEY and CDR2 is SMNVEV (reference sequence). The CDR3 here is CASSPYTGTGLLNTIYF. The CDR3 nucleotides are TGTGCCAGCAGCCCCTATACCGGGACAGGGTTGTTGAACACCATATATTTT.

The gene calls are TRBV30 and TRBJ2-7; 11 bases align to TRBD1. The V gene end was trimmed by 8 bases and the J gene end by 0 bases; junction bases not matched to a gene: 6. The CDR3 is 14 amino acids. The germline V gene encodes CDR1 GTSNPN and CDR2 SVGIG (reference sequence). For the CDR3, the DNA is TGTGCCCTGGCCGGGACAGGGGGCTCCTACGAGCAGTACTTC. As protein: CALAGTGGSYEQYF. The whole variable domain, remainder taken from reference TRBV30 and TRBJ2-7, is SQTIHQWPATLVQPVGSPLSLECTVEGTSNPNLYWYRQAAGRGLQLLFYSVGIGQISSEVPQNLSASRPQDRQFILSSKKLLLSDSGFYLCALAGTGGSYEQYFGPGTRLTVT.

This clonotype was found many times. The chain uses TRBV15 and TRBJ1-1; a possible D gene is TRBD1 (6 bases). There are 14 residues in the CDR3. CDR1 is LNHNV and CDR2 is YYDKDF in the germline V gene (reference sequence). V gave up 7 bases and J gave up 11 bases, with 23 bases separating them. This CDR3 is CATKPDGAGVMAFF. Here the CDR3 DNA reads TGTGCCACCAAACCGGATGGGGCAGGGGTCATGGCTTTCTTT.

In this sample, this clonotype turned up a few times. The J gene is TRBJ2-2, the V gene TRBV19; 11 bases agree with TRBD1. Germline V lookup: CDR1 LNHDA, CDR2 SQIVND (reference sequence). V lost 1 base to trimming and J lost 0 bases; unmatched junction nucleotides: 4. This CDR3 has 18 amino acids. The CDR3 loop is CASSIADRGRTNTGELFF. Written as DNA, the CDR3 is TGTGCCAGTAGTATAGCGGACAGGGGGCGAACGAACACCGGGGAGCTGTTTTTT.